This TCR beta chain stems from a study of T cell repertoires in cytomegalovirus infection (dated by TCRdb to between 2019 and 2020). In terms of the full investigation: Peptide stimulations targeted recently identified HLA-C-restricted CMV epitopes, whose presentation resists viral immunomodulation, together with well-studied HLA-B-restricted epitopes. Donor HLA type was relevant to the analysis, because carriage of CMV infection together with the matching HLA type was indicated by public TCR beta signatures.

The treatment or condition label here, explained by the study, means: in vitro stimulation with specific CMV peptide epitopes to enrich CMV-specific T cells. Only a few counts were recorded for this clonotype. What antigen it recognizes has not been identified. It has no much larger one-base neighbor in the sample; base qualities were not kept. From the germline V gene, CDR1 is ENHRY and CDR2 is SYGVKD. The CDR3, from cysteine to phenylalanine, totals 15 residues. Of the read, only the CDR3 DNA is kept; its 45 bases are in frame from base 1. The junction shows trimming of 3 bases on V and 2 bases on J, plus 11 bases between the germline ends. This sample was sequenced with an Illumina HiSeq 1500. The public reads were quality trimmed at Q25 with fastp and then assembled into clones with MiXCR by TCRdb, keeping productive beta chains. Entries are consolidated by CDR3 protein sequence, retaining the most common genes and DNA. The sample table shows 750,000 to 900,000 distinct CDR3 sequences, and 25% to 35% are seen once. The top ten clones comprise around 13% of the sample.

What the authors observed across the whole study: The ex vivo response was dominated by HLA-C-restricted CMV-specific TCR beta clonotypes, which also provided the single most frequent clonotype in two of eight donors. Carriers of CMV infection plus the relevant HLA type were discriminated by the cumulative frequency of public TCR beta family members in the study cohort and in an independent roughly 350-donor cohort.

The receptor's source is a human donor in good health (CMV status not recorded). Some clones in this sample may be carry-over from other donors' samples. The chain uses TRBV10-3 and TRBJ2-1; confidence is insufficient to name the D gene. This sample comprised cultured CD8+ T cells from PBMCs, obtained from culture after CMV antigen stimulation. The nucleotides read TGTGCCATCAGTGAACTGGGCCCCCCCTACAATGAGCAGTTCTTC. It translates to CAISELGPPYNEQFF.